This is a list of T cell receptor beta chains from one sample in a study of blood T cell repertoires in COVID-19. Using immunoSEQ multiplex PCR, the repertoire was profiled, and TCRdb retains in-frame clones only, with some absent. The sample lists about 140,000 clones, approximately 87% occurring once. Sequencing was performed on peripheral blood. These receptors were taken from a human donor in a cohort sampled during active COVID-19. The CDR3 runs from the conserved cysteine through the conserved F or W. The order of the fields is V gene, J gene, CDR3 protein.

v_gene: TRBV27; j_gene: TRBJ1-6; CDR3aa: CASSLKGTGGPPIIRALHF
v_gene: TRBV7-2; j_gene: TRBJ2-1; CDR3aa: CASSRLAGGQHEQFF
v_gene: TRBV5-1; j_gene: TRBJ1-2; CDR3aa: CASSLQAQDDGYTF
v_gene: TRBV7-2; j_gene: TRBJ2-1; CDR3aa: CASSLLRGGAGDEQFF
v_gene: TRBV2; j_gene: TRBJ2-1; CDR3aa: CASNPFSYNEQFF
v_gene: TRBV12-3/TRBV12-4; j_gene: TRBJ2-1; CDR3aa: CASSLTSYNEQFF
v_gene: TRBV5-6; j_gene: TRBJ1-1; CDR3aa: CASSLGWQNTEAFF
v_gene: TRBV28; j_gene: TRBJ2-3; CDR3aa: CASSQDRATDTQYF
v_gene: TRBV19; j_gene: TRBJ2-2; CDR3aa: CASNAGTNTGELFF
v_gene: TRBV3-1/TRBV3-2; j_gene: TRBJ2-5; CDR3aa: CASSPGSSGGETQYF
v_gene: TRBV7-9; j_gene: TRBJ1-2; CDR3aa: CASSTKDSRRGYTF
v_gene: TRBV11-3; j_gene: TRBJ2-5; CDR3aa: CASISRPLAGGRETQYF
v_gene: TRBV9; j_gene: TRBJ1-1; CDR3aa: CASSVGTGSNTEAFF
v_gene: TRBV30; j_gene: TRBJ2-5; CDR3aa: CAWSPGRTETQYF
v_gene: TRBV5-1; j_gene: TRBJ2-3; CDR3aa: CASSLQGVRTDTQYF
v_gene: TRBV18; j_gene: TRBJ2-1; CDR3aa: CASSRTPGQVGDEQFF
v_gene: TRBV11-3; j_gene: TRBJ1-2; CDR3aa: CASSFQRQDYGYTF
v_gene: TRBV24-1; j_gene: TRBJ2-1; CDR3aa: CATSGGTLGEQFF
v_gene: TRBV6-5; j_gene: TRBJ1-2; CDR3aa: CASSSTGGDRGYTF
v_gene: TRBV6-5; j_gene: TRBJ1-5; CDR3aa: CASSLESNQPQHF
v_gene: TRBV5-4; j_gene: TRBJ2-7; CDR3aa: CASSFSRGYEQYF
v_gene: TRBV30; j_gene: TRBJ1-4; CDR3aa: CAGPWRGEDEKLFF
v_gene: TRBV15; j_gene: TRBJ1-1; CDR3aa: CATSRDRGTGAEAFF
v_gene: TRBV10-2; j_gene: TRBJ2-5; CDR3aa: CASSGTREETQYF
v_gene: TRBV19; j_gene: TRBJ1-5; CDR3aa: CASRRIPYSNQPQHF
v_gene: TRBV9; j_gene: TRBJ1-4; CDR3aa: CASSVNSGTNEKLFF
v_gene: TRBV7-6; j_gene: TRBJ1-3; CDR3aa: CASSPMSYSGNTIYF
v_gene: TRBV9; j_gene: TRBJ2-3; CDR3aa: CASSVSGLGTDTQYF
v_gene: TRBV6-2/TRBV6-3; j_gene: TRBJ1-1; CDR3aa: CASSPPVGKGTEAFF
v_gene: TRBV6-4; j_gene: TRBJ2-3; CDR3aa: CASSASGGTDTQYF
v_gene: TRBV7-9; j_gene: TRBJ1-6; CDR3aa: CASSLGGLDSPLHF
v_gene: TRBV19; j_gene: TRBJ1-2; CDR3aa: CASSMGGDKGQANYGYTF
v_gene: TRBV5-4; j_gene: TRBJ2-2; CDR3aa: CASSLGLANTGELFF
v_gene: TRBV7-8; j_gene: TRBJ1-5; CDR3aa: CASSRTESNQPQHF
v_gene: TRBV30; j_gene: TRBJ2-3; CDR3aa: CAWKRTQSDTQYF
v_gene: TRBV11-2; j_gene: TRBJ2-4; CDR3aa: CASSPQGGGLDIQYF
v_gene: TRBV6-6; j_gene: TRBJ1-2; CDR3aa: CASSYAKPGQGEGYTF
v_gene: TRBV19; j_gene: TRBJ2-4; CDR3aa: CASREIGDTNIQYF
v_gene: TRBV7-2; j_gene: TRBJ2-2; CDR3aa: CASRGGYTGELFF
v_gene: TRBV7-2; j_gene: TRBJ2-3; CDR3aa: CASSLSGGADTQYF
v_gene: TRBV7-2; j_gene: TRBJ1-1; CDR3aa: CASSLVESVVTEAFF
v_gene: TRBV5-4; j_gene: TRBJ2-4; CDR3aa: CASSHGTSGILQNIQYF
v_gene: TRBV5-1; j_gene: TRBJ1-4; CDR3aa: CASSSRSATNEKLFF
v_gene: TRBV6-1; j_gene: TRBJ2-5; CDR3aa: CASSEQWETQYF
v_gene: TRBV7-2; j_gene: TRBJ1-6; CDR3aa: CASSLAGQGVSPLHF
v_gene: TRBV12-1; j_gene: TRBJ2-1; CDR3aa: CASSSLATGTGLAGIEQFF
v_gene: TRBV9; j_gene: TRBJ1-4; CDR3aa: CASSPGQGAIWEKLFF
v_gene: TRBV7-2; j_gene: TRBJ1-3; CDR3aa: CASSVDRGRGNTIYF
v_gene: TRBV5-1; j_gene: TRBJ1-1; CDR3aa: CASSLDSFFEAFF
v_gene: TRBV7-9; j_gene: TRBJ1-6; CDR3aa: CASSLDRDSPLHF
v_gene: TRBV4-2; j_gene: TRBJ2-2; CDR3aa: CASSPPSGGGTGELFF
v_gene: TRBV5-4; j_gene: TRBJ1-1; CDR3aa: CASTPGGQTGSTEAFF
v_gene: TRBV12-3/TRBV12-4; j_gene: TRBJ1-2; CDR3aa: CASSLSTNYGYTF